These T cell receptor beta chains were read from a single sample in a study of shared clonotypes between healthy human individuals. Here immunoSEQ multiplex PCR was the method, and the copy in TCRdb shows in-frame clones only, minus some. This sample has a few million clones; 85% to 95% occur once, and the top ten carry about 0.36%. Sample: naive CD4+ T cells from PBMCs. The receptors originated from a man younger than 35 in good health. Some clones in this sample may be carry-over from other donors' samples. The CDR3 runs from the conserved cysteine through the conserved F or W.

v_call cdr3_aa
TRBV7-3 CASSLEATLPETQYF
TRBV18 CASSSGRTGTQQYF
TRBV5-8 CASSYETSGARTYEQYF
TRBV7-9 CASSPRPGTGPTNEQYF
TRBV2 CASSPGTSGTSTDTQYF
TRBV6-5 CASSSGGGVYEQYF
TRBV7-9 CASSPSGGAGEKLFF
TRBV11-3 CASSARTGFDTQYF
TRBV28 CASSLERKDGYTF
TRBV5-4 CASSRPGQGTYEQYF
TRBV27 CASSGVGKGQETQYF
TRBV18 CASSLVGQGANEQFF
TRBV5-1 CASSLPGQGSYEQYF
TRBV7-2 CASSVTGGNYGYTF
TRBV9 CASSLPGRDNEQFF
TRBV7-9 CASSSTSGRSYNEQFF